Listed here is a single T cell receptor beta chain. The target antigen is unknown. Deletions cut 1 base from V and 3 bases from J, with 7 bases between. CDR3 length equals 13 residues. Germline loops: CDR1 SGHNT, CDR2 YENEEA. This record comes from a study of shared clonotypes between healthy human individuals. Study-level findings and limits: Generally, naive subsets came out with larger estimated richness than memory subsets.

The protocol was immunoSEQ multiplex PCR, while the TCRdb copy is restricted to in-frame clones and leaves out a portion. The sample yields about 1.5 million clones, 95% to 99% seen once. The sequenced sample consisted of naive CD4+ T cells sorted from blood. The subset here: CD45RA+ positively selected. The chain combines TRBV11-3 with TRBJ2-7; D unclear. The TCR was taken from a man aged 25 to 40 in good health. The CDR3 DNA follows: TGTGCCAGCAGCTTAGGCCCAGACTACGAGCAGTACTTC. Translation gives CASSLGPDYEQYF. The variable domain in full, completed from reference TRBV11-3 and TRBJ2-7, reads EAGVVQSPRYKIIEKKQPVAFWCNPISGHNTLYWYLQNLGQGPELLIRYENEEAVDDSQLPKDRFSAERLKGVDSTLKIQPAELGDSAVYLCASSLGPDYEQYFGPGTRLTVT.